The following is a T cell receptor beta chain sequence with its context. Its antigen is unknown. The J segment lost 2 bases and the V segment lost 4 bases, leaving 1 base of the junction unmatched. The CDR3 runs to 13 residues. From germline, CDR1 is GTSNPN and CDR2 SVGIG (reference sequence). This sample was taken from a study of shared clonotypes between healthy human individuals. Study details: Serving as donors were two women and a few men, whose ages spanned 18 to 49. General study points: Among the subsets, naive ones generally showed larger estimated richness than memory ones. Non-shared clonotypes had lower generation probabilities than those shared by all four donors.

Method: immunoSEQ multiplex PCR; TCRdb's copy keeps in-frame clones and lacks some. The sample lists approximately 100,000 clones, roughly two thirds occurring once. Sequenced: memory CD8+ T cells sorted from blood. Indicated subset: CD45RO+ cells pooled with CCR7-negative TemRA cells. The sequence derives from a man in his thirties or forties in good health. This rearrangement joins TRBV30 to TRBJ1-3; TRBD1 matches 8 bases. The CDR3 region is CAWTTGAGNTIYF. In DNA, the CDR3 is TGTGCCTGGACGACAGGGGCTGGAAACACCATATATTTT.